Below are 21 T cell receptor beta chains sequenced from a single sample in a study of cytomegalovirus exposure and HLA in healthy donors. This PCR relied on a set of 60 Vbeta primers and 13 Jbeta primers. This table comes from immunoSEQ multiplex PCR, and its TCRdb copy is limited to in-frame clones, with some not included. In the table there are 150,000 to 200,000 clones, roughly four fifths of which are singletons. The sequencing input was PBMCs. These receptors were taken from a young woman in good health and CMV-seropositive.

The CDR3 DNA follows: TGTGCCAGCAGTGGGGACAGGGCAAAGAGGACTGAAGCTTTCTTT. Translated, it gives CASSGDRAKRTEAFF. V gene TRBV2 combines with J gene TRBJ1-1; 9 nucleotides agree with TRBD1. The CDR3 spans 15 residues. The trim removed 4 bases at V and 5 bases at J, leaving 8 bases unmatched. Germline CDR1 is SNHLY and CDR2 is FYNNEI.

This clone turned up a few times. This chain connects TRBV2 to TRBJ1-6; TRBD1 is a possible D gene (6 bases). With 1 base removed from V and 9 bases from J, the gap between germline ends came to 13 bases. Germline loops: CDR1 SNHLY, CDR2 FYNNEI. The CDR3 covers 15 residues. In DNA, the CDR3 is TGTGCCAGCAGTGAAGTATCAGGGGATCGTTCACCCCTCCACTTT. This encodes CASSEVSGDRSPLHF.

The CDR3 protein is CASSLIQGAKNIQYF. The CDR3 region has the DNA TGCGCCAGCAGCTTGATACAGGGGGCCAAAAACATTCAGTACTTC. V gene TRBV5-1 combines with J gene TRBJ2-4; TRBD1 matches 7 bases. This CDR3 has 15 residues. Germline V CDR1 and CDR2: SGHRS, YFSETQ. The V and J ends lost 1 base and 1 base, in that order; junction bases with no gene match: 2.

The chain has TRBV5-1 and TRBJ2-5, with D uncertain. The CDR3 length is 15 residues. Trimming pared 1 base from V and 1 base from J, leaving 11 bases between. CDR1 and CDR2 from the germline V gene are SGHRS and YFSETQ. In nucleotides, the CDR3 is TGCGCCAGCAGCTTGTTCGATGGGCCCCAAGAGACCCAGTACTTC. Its translation: CASSLFDGPQETQYF.

A few counts support this clone. The V and J genes are TRBV6-4 and TRBJ2-2; TRBD1 matches 8 bases. The V gene's germline CDR1 is MRHNA and CDR2 SNTAGT. CDR3 length equals 14 residues. Trimming removed 6 bases from V and 7 bases from J; junction bases left unmatched: 7. The CDR3 nucleotides read TGTGCCAGCAGCCCGACAGGGGAGAACGGGGAGCTGTTTTTT. Amino acid sequence: CASSPTGENGELFF.

The chain carries TRBV19 and TRBJ2-1, with 7 bases that match TRBD2. V gave up 6 bases and J gave up 0 bases; unmatched junction bases: 8. This CDR3 spans 16 amino acids. Germline CDR1 and CDR2: LNHDA and SQIVND (reference sequence). The CDR3 DNA is TGTGCCAGTAGGCGCGTACTAGCGAGCTCCTACAATGAGCAGTTCTTC. It translates to CASRRVLASSYNEQFF.

V is TRBV4-1 and J is TRBJ2-1; D might be TRBD1 (6 bases). The CDR3 length is 17 residues. V lost 1 base and J lost 7, with 20 bases in between. Germline lookup yields CDR1 MGHRA and CDR2 YSYEKL. This CDR3 reads CASSQARNREVHNEQFF. The CDR3 DNA follows: TGCGCCAGCAGCCAAGCTCGGAACAGGGAAGTCCATAATGAGCAGTTCTTC.

The chain is built from TRBV28 and TRBJ2-3; TRBD2 might be the D (7 bases). Per germline, CDR1 MDHEN and CDR2 SYDVKM. This CDR3 comprises 15 residues. The germline V and J ends were trimmed by 3 bases and 2 bases, with 12 bases remaining between them. This CDR3 reads CASSFGGPITDTQYF. CDR3 nucleotide sequence: TGTGCCAGCAGTTTCGGGGGGCCTATCACAGATACGCAGTATTTT.

The rearrangement uses TRBV9 and TRBJ1-2; no reliable D call. CDR3 length: 13 residues. Germline CDR1 and CDR2: SGDLS and YYNGEE. The V and J ends lost 3 bases and 3 bases respectively, with 9 bases between them. The CDR3, as DNA: TGTGCCAGCAGCGGATACGGAGACTATGGCTACACCTTC. Translating it yields CASSGYGDYGYTF.

The rearrangement links TRBV10-3 to TRBJ2-5; a possible D gene is TRBD2 (6 bases). Deletions cut 6 bases from V and 2 bases from J, with 13 bases between. This CDR3 is 14 amino acids long. CDR1 and CDR2 (germline): ENHRY, SYGVKD. CDR3 residues: CAIREAAGQETQYF. In nucleotides, the CDR3 is TGTGCCATCAGAGAGGCTGCGGGACAAGAGACCCAGTACTTC.

The rearrangement links TRBV2 to TRBJ2-2; TRBD1 is a possible D gene (6 bases). Germline loops: CDR1 SNHLY, CDR2 FYNNEI. The V gene lost 7 bases and the J gene lost 4 bases, with 10 bases spanning the gap. CDR3 length equals 13 residues. CDR3 residues: CASKAGATGELFF. The DNA of the CDR3 is TGTGCCAGCAAGGCAGGGGCCACCGGGGAGCTGTTTTTT.

This chain links TRBV30 with TRBJ1-2; 7 bases align to TRBD1. This CDR3 is built from 16 residues. Germline V gives CDR1 GTSNPN, CDR2 SVGIG (reference sequence). Unmatched junction bases numbered 13, after V lost 5 bases and J lost 1 base. CDR3 loop: CAWDRDSRYLNYGYTF. CDR3 nucleotides: TGTGCCTGGGACCGGGACAGCCGCTACCTTAACTATGGCTACACCTTC.

CDR3 loop: CASSWIRDSINQPQHF. The CDR3 DNA reads as TGTGCCAGCAGTTGGATCCGGGACAGCATCAATCAGCCCCAGCATTTT. The rearrangement uses TRBV6-6 and TRBJ1-5, with 7 bases that match TRBD1. The CDR3 length is 16 residues. The germline CDR1 and CDR2 sequences are MNHNY and SVGAGI (reference sequence). The V gene end was trimmed by 4 bases and the J gene end by 3 bases; junction bases not matched to a gene: 9.

The gene calls are TRBV7-6 and TRBJ1-1; perhaps TRBD1 as D (5 bases). This CDR3 is built from 16 residues. Trimming stripped 5 bases from V and 2 bases from J, with 18 bases between. Germline V gene sequence: CDR1 SGHVS, CDR2 FNYEAQ. The CDR3 DNA reads TGTGCCAGCAGCACAAGCCAGGACACCCCAAACACTGAAGCTTTCTTT. This translates into CASSTSQDTPNTEAFF.

The chain combines TRBV6-5 with TRBJ2-7, with TRBD1 matching 9 bases. After removal of 6 bases from V and 2 bases from J, the junction contained 5 bases not matched to a gene. The CDR3 contains 14 residues. CDR1 is MNHEY and CDR2 is SVGAGI in the germline V gene. CDR3 in DNA: TGTGCCAGCAGGTCCGGGACAGGGCCCTACGAGCAGTACTTC. Encoded protein: CASRSGTGPYEQYF.

This chain uses TRBV25-1 with TRBJ1-4; 7 positions match TRBD1. The CDR3 sequence is 15 residues long. The V and J ends lost 8 bases and 3 bases, in that order; junction bases with no gene match: 9. CDR1 and CDR2 from the germline V gene are MGHDK and SYGVNS. CDR3 DNA: TGTGCCAGCGCCCAGAGACAGGGTCCTAATGAAAAACTGTTTTTT. The encoded protein is CASAQRQGPNEKLFF.

The J gene is TRBJ2-7, the V gene TRBV13; D may be TRBD2 (5 bases). Trimming cost V 1 base and J 8 bases, with 9 bases left between them. The CDR3 has 12 residues. Germline CDR1 PRHDT, CDR2 FYEKMQ (reference sequence). The CDR3 protein is CASSLERGKQYV. CDR3 bases: TGTGCCAGCAGCTTAGAACGGGGTAAGCAGTACGTC.

The V call is TRBV6-1, the J call TRBJ1-6; D call uncertain. The germline V gene has CDR1 MNHNS and CDR2 SASEGT. Trimming took 10 bases from V and 5 from J, leaving 9 bases between them. CDR3 length: 12 amino acids. The CDR3 here is CATSRNNSPLHF. The CDR3 DNA reads as TGTGCCACAAGCAGGAATAATTCACCCCTCCACTTT.

CDR3 sequence reads: CASRGDVSGYTF. CDR3 nucleotides: TGTGCCAGTAGAGGAGACGTCAGTGGCTACACCTTC. The chain employs TRBV19 and TRBJ1-2; D is ambiguous. The CDR3 length is 12 residues. V was cut by 6 bases and J by 7 bases, with 12 bases left in between. Germline loops: CDR1 LNHDA, CDR2 SQIVND (reference sequence).

The chain has TRBV5-4 and TRBJ2-2, with TRBD2 matching over 8 bases. V shed 0 bases and J 4 bases; nucleotides not matched to a gene: 2. The CDR3 totals 15 residues. Germline-derived CDR1 and CDR2 are SGHNT and YYREEE (reference sequence). CDR3 region: CASSLGAGVTGELFF. Written as DNA, the CDR3 is TGTGCCAGCAGCTTGGGAGCGGGAGTCACCGGGGAGCTGTTTTTT.

In its sample, this clone was seen a few times. J is TRBJ2-4 and V is TRBV6-1, with 9 nucleotides matching TRBD2. This CDR3 comprises 14 residues. V shed 5 bases and J 8 bases; nucleotides not matched to a gene: 7. Germline V gene data show CDR1 as MNHNS and CDR2 as SASEGT. The CDR3 reads CASSKGGGADIQYF. DNA for the CDR3: TGTGCCAGCAGTAAGGGCGGGGGGGCTGACATTCAGTACTTC.